The sequence of this T cell receptor beta chain was determined in a study of T cells in Graves' hyperthyroidism and ophthalmopathy. In the study overall: Peripheral blood was taken when the disease was first diagnosed, before any treatment began. Study outcomes and limitations: Ophthalmopathy onset followed model prediction by a median roughly six months.

Germline CDR1 and CDR2: MDHEN and SYDVKM. This CDR3 contains 11 residues. Trimming took off 5 bases at V and 2 bases at J, with 4 bases between the two ends. This clonotype has a count of ten or more. Its antigen is unidentified. Hyperthyroidism of Graves' type that showed no ophthalmopathy progression within 18 months was stable. Amplification yielded TCR beta CDR3 regions, with RNA transcripts as the source. The HTBI set primed first-round TCR CDR3 RT-PCR. TCRdb processed the multiplex PCR reads anew with MiXCR; each CDR3 protein has one entry. The sample records around 210,000 distinct CDR3 sequences, less than 20% being singletons.

V usage is TRBV28 and J usage is TRBJ2-7; D is unclear. This TCR derives from a woman aged 45 to 65 with Graves' hyperthyroidism. The material sequenced was blood. The CDR3 here is CASSQPYEQYF. For the CDR3, the DNA is TGTGCCAGCAGTCAGCCCTACGAGCAGTACTTC.